What follows is one TCR beta chain and its context. Its antigen is currently unknown. RNA transcripts provided the source from which TCR beta CDR3 regions were amplified. The TCR CDR3 was amplified in a first-round RT-PCR using the HTBI primer set. TCRdb reprocessed the multiplex PCR reads via MiXCR and lists one record per CDR3 protein. There are 350,000 to 400,000 distinct CDR3 sequences in the sample; around 14% occur only once, and over 25% lies in the top ten. The record originates from a study of T cells in Graves' hyperthyroidism and ophthalmopathy. Overall study results and limits: In validation, the model predicted ophthalmopathy. These predictions came a median about 6.8 months before onset.

Each diagnosis was grounded in clinical symptoms, serum thyroxine and TRAb, thyroid ultrasound, and orbital computed tomography. PBMCs were derived from 10 ml fresh peripheral blood. Germline CDR1 reads SGHRS; CDR2 reads YFSETQ. This CDR3 contains 15 residues. The V end was cut by 4 bases, the J end by 3 bases, with 14 bases between. This sequence originates from a young woman with Graves' hyperthyroidism. The chain links TRBV5-1 to TRBJ1-5, with D possibly TRBD1 on 5 matching bases. The sample was blood. The CDR3 DNA follows: TGCGCCAGCAGCCCCCTCGGAGGGGACAATCAGCCCCAGCATTTT. It specifies CASSPLGGDNQPQHF.